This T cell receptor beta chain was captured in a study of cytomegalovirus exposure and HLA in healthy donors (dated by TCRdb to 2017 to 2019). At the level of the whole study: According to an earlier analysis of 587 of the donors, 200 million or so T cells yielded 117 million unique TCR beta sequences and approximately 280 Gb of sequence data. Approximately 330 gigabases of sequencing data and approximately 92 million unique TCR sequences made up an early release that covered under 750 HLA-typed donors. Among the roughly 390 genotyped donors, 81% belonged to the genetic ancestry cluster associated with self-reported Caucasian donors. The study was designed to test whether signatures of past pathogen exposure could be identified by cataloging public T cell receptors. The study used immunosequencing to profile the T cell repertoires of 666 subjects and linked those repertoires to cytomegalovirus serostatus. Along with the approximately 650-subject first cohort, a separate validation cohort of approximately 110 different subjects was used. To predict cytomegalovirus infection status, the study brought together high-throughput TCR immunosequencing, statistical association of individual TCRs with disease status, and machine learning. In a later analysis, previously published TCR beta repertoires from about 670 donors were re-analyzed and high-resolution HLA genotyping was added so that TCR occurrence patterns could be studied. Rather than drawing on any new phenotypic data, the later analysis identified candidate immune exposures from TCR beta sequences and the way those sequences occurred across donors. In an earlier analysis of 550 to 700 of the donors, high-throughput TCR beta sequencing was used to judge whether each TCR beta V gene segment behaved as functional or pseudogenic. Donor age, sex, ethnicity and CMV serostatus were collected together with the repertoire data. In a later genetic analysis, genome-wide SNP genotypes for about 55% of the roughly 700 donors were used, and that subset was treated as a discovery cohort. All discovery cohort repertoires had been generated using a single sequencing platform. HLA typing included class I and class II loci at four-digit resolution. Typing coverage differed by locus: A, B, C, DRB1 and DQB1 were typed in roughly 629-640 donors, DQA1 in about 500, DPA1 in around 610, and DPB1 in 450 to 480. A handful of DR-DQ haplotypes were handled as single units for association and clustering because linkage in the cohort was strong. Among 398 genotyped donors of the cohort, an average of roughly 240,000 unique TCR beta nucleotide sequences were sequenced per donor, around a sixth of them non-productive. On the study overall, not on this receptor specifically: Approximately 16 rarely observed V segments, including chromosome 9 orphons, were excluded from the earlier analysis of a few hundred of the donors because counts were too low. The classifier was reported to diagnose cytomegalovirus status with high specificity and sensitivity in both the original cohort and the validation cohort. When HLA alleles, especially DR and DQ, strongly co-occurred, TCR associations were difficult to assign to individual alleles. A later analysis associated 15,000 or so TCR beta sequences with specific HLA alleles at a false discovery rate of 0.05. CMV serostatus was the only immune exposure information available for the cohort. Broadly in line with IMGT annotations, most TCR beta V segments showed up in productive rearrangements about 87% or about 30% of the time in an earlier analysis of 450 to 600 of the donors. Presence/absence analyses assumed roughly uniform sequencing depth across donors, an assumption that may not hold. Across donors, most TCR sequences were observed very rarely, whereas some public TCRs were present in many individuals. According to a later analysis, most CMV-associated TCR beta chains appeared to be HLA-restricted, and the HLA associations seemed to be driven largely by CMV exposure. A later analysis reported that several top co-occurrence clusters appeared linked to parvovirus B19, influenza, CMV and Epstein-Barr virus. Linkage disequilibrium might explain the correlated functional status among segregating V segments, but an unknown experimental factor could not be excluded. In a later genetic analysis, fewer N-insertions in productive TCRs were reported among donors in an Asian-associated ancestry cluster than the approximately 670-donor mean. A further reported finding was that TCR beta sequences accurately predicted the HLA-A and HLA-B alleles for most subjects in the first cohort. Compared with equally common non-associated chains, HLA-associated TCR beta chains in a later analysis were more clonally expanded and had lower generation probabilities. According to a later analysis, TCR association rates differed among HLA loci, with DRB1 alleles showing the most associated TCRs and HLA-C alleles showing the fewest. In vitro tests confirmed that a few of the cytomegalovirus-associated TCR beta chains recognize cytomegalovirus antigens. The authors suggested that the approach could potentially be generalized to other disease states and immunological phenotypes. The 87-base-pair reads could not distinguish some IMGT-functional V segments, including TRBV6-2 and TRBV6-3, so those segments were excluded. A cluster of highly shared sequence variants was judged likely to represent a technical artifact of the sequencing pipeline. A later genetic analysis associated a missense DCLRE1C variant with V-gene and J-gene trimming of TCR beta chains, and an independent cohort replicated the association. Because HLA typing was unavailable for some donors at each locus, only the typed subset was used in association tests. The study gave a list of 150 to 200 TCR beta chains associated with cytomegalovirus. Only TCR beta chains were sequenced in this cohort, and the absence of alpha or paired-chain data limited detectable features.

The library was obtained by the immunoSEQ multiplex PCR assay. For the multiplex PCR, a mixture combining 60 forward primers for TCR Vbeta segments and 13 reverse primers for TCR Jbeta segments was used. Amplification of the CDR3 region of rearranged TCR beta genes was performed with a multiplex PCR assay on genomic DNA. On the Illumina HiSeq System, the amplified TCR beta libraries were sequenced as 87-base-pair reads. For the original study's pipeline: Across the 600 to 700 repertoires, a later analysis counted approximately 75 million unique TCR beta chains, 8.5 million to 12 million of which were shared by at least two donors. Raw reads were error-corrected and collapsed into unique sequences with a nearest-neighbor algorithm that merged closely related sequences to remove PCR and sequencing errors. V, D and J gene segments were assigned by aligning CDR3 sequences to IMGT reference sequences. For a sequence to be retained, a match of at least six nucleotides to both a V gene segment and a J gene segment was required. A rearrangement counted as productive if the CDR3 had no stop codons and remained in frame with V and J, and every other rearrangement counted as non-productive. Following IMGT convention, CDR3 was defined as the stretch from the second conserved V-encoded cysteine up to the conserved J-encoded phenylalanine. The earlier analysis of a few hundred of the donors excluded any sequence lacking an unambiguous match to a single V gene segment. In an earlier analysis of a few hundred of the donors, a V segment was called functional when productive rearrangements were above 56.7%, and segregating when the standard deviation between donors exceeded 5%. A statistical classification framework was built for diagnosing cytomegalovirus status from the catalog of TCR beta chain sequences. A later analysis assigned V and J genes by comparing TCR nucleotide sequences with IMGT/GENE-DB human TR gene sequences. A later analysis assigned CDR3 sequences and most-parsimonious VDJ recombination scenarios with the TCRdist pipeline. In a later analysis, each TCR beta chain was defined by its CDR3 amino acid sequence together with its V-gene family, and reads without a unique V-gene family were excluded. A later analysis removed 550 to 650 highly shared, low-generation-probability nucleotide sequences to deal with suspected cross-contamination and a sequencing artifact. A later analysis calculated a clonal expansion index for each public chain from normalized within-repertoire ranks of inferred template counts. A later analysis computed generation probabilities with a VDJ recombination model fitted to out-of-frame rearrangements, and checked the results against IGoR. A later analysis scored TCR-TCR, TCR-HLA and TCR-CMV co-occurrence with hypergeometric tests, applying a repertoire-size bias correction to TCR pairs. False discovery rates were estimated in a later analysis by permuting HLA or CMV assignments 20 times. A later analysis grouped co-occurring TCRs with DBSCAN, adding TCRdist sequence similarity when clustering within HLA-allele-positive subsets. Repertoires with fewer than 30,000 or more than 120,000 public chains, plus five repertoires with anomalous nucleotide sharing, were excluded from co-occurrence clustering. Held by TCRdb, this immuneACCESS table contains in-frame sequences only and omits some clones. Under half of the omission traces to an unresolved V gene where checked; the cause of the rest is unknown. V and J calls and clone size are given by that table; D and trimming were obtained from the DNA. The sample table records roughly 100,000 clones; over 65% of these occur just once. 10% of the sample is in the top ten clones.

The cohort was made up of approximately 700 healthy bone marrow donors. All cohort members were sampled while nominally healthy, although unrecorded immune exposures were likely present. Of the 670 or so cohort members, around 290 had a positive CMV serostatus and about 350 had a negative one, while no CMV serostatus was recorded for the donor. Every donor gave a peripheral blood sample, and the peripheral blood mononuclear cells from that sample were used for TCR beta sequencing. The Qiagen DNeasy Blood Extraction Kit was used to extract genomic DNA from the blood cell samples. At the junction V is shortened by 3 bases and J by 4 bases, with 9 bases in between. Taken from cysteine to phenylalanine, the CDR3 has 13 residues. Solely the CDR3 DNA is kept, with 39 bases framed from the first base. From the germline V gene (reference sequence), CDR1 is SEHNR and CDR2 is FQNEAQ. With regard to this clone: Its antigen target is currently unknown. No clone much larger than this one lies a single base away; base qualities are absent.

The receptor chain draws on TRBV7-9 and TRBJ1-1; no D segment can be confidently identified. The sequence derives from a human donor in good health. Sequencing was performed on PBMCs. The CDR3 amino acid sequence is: CASSFFEGTEAFF. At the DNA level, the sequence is TGTGCCAGCAGCTTTTTCGAGGGCACTGAAGCTTTCTTT.